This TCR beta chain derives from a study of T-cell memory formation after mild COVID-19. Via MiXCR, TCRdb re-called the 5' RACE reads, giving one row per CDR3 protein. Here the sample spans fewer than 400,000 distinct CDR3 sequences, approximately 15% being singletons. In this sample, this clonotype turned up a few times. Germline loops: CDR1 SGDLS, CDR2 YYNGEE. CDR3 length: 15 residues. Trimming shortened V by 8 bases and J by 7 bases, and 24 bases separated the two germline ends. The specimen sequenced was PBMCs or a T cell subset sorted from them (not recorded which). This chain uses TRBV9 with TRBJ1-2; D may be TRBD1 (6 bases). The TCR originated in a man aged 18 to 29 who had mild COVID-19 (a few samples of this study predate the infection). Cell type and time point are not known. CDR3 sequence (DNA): TGTGCCAGTACTAAAGACGGACAGCTTGAGCGTGGCTACACCTTC. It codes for CASTKDGQLERGYTF.